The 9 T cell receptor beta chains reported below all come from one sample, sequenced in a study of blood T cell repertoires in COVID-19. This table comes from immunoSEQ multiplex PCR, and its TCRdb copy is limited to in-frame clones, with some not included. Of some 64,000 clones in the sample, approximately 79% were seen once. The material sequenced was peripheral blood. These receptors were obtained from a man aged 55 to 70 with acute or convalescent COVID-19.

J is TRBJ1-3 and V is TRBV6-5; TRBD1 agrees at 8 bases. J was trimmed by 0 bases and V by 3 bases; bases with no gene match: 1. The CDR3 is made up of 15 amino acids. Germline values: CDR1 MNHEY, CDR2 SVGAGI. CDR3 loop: CASSYGTGSGNTIYF. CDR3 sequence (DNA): TGTGCCAGCAGTTATGGGACAGGCTCTGGAAACACCATATATTTT.

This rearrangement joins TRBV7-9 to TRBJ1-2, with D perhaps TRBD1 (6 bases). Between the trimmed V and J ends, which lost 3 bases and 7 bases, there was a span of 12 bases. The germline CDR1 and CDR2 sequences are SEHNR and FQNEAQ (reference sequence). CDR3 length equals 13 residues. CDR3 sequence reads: CASSFSGASGYTF. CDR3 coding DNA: TGTGCCAGCAGCTTCTCAGGGGCGAGTGGCTACACCTTC.

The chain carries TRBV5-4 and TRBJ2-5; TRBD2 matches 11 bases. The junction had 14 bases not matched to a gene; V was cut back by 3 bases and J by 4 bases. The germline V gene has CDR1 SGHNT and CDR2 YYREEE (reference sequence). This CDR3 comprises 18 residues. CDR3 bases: TGTGCCAGCAGCTCCCCCCCACGACTAGCGGGGAGGTTAGAGACCCAGTACTTC. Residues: CASSSPPRLAGRLETQYF.

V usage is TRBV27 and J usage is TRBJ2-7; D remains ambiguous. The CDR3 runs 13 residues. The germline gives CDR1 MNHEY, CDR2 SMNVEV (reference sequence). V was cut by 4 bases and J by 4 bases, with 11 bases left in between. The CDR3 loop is CASSSGFGYEQYF. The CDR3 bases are TGTGCCAGCAGTTCAGGTTTTGGTTACGAGCAGTACTTC.

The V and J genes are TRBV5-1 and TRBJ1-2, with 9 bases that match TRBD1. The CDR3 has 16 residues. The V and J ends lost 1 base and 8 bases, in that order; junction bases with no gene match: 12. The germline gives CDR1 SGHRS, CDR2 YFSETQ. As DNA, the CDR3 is TGCGCCAGCAGCTTGCAAACCACCGGGACAGGGAAGGGCTACACCTTC. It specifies CASSLQTTGTGKGYTF.

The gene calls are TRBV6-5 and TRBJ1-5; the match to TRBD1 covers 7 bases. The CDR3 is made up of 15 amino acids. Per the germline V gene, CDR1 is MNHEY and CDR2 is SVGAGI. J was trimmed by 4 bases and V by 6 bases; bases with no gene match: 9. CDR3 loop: CASRGTDSINQPQHF. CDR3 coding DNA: TGTGCCAGCAGGGGGACAGACTCGATTAATCAGCCCCAGCATTTT.

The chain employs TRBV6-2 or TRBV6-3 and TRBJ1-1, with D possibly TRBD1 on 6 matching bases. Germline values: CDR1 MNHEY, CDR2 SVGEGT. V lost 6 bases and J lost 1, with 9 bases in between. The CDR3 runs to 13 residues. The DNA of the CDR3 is TGTGCCAGCAGCCGGGACAAGAACACTGAAGCTTTCTTT. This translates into CASSRDKNTEAFF.

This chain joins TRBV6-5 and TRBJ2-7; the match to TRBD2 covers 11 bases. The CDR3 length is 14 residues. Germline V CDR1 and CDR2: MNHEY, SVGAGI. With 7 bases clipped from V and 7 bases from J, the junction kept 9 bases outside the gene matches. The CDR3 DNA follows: TGTGCCAGCACGGCTTTGACTAGCGGGAAAGAGCAGTACTTC. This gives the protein CASTALTSGKEQYF.

The CDR3 loop is CASSPPVGASNQPQHF. The CDR3 DNA reads TGTGCCAGCTCACCACCGGTTGGGGCGAGCAATCAGCCCCAGCATTTT. The chain carries TRBV18 and TRBJ1-5, with a possible D match to TRBD1 (5 bases). V was clipped by 0 bases and J by 1 base, with 10 bases between them. The germline gives CDR1 KGHSH, CDR2 LQKENI. The CDR3 extends over 16 amino acids.